These 30 T cell receptor beta chains were all obtained from the same sample, sequenced in a study of shared clonotypes between healthy human individuals. Sequencing was performed with immunoSEQ multiplex PCR; in TCRdb, only in-frame clones are kept and a portion is missing. The table records millions of clones, over 85% of them present only once. Specimen: naive CD4+ T cells sorted from blood. Subset: CD45RA+ positively selected. Receptors originate from a young man in good health.

The genes are TRBV9 and TRBJ2-7, with D possibly TRBD2 on 6 matching bases. The V gene lost 4 bases and the J gene lost 12 bases, with 26 bases spanning the gap. The CDR3 consists of 15 residues. Looked up from germline, CDR1 is SGDLS and CDR2 is YYNGEE. CDR3 amino acids: CASSPRVGGNGGLYF. The CDR3 DNA follows: TGTGCCAGCAGCCCCCGGGTTGGAGGGAACGGGGGATTGTACTTC.

The V call is TRBV5-4, the J call TRBJ2-1, with D possibly TRBD2 on 6 matching bases. Deletions cut 5 bases from V and 10 bases from J, with 22 bases between. This CDR3 is 15 amino acids long. Germline values: CDR1 SGHNT, CDR2 YYREEE (reference sequence). CDR3 bases: TGTGCCAGCAGACCAAAGGGCCAGGTTGGGGGGGAGCAGTTCTTC. This gives the protein CASRPKGQVGGEQFF.

CDR3: CSARDGAYGYTF. CDR3 nucleotides: TGCAGCGCCCGGGACGGCGCCTATGGCTACACCTTC. V and J are TRBV29-1 and TRBJ1-2, with a weak D call TRBD1 (5 bases). The CDR3 consists of 12 residues. The V end lost 7 bases, the J end lost 4 bases, and 13 bases lay between the germline ends. Germline-derived CDR1 and CDR2 are SQVTM and ANQGSEA.

The rearrangement joins TRBV9 to TRBJ2-1; 7 positions match TRBD2. CDR3 length: 16 amino acids. Unmatched junction bases numbered 11, after V lost 3 bases and J lost 5 bases. CDR1 is SGDLS and CDR2 is YYNGEE in the germline V gene. CDR3 residues: CASSALSRGINNEQFF. CDR3 coding DNA: TGTGCCAGCAGCGCCCTCTCGCGGGGGATAAACAATGAGCAGTTCTTC.

This clone was recorded once. The same CDR3 can be traced to other DNA sequences in this sample. The CDR3 reads CASSLSYNEQFF. For the CDR3, the DNA is TGTGCCAGCAGTTTGAGTTACAATGAGCAGTTCTTC. The chain joins TRBV28 to TRBJ2-1; D remains unclear. The CDR3 runs to 12 residues. CDR1 MDHEN and CDR2 SYDVKM come from the germline V gene. The V end was cut by 3 bases, the J end by 4 bases, with 4 bases between.

The rearrangement joins TRBV28 to TRBJ2-7; D assignment may be TRBD1 or TRBD2 (5 bases each). The CDR3 extends over 12 amino acids. The V end lost 4 bases, the J end lost 6 bases, and 10 bases lay between the germline ends. The germline V gene encodes CDR1 MDHEN and CDR2 SYDVKM. For the CDR3, the DNA is TGTGCCAGCAGTTACGGGGACCGCGAGCAGTACTTC. This gives the protein CASSYGDREQYF.

The rearrangement joins TRBV30 to TRBJ2-6; D unresolved. The V gene's germline CDR1 is GTSNPN and CDR2 SVGIG (reference sequence). The ends were cut back, 4 bases at V and 3 bases at J, with 10 bases in the middle. The CDR3 has 14 amino acids. CDR3 sequence reads: CAWISPDGANVLTF. The CDR3 DNA follows: TGTGCCTGGATATCGCCGGATGGGGCCAACGTCCTGACTTTC.

The J gene is TRBJ2-2, the V gene TRBV25-1; D unclear. Germline V gene lookup returns CDR1 MGHDK and CDR2 SYGVNS. Trimming left V 3 bases short and J 4 bases short, with 9 bases between. The CDR3 runs 14 residues. CDR3 sequence (DNA): TGTGCCAGCAGTGATCTGGGAAGCACCGGGGAGCTGTTTTTT. It specifies CASSDLGSTGELFF.

This chain connects TRBV12-5 to TRBJ2-2; 12 bases match TRBD2. CDR1 and CDR2 from the germline V gene are LGHNT and FRNRAP. CDR3 size: 15 residues. Unmatched junction bases numbered 2, after V lost 4 bases and J lost 5 bases. The CDR3 region is CASGYGTSGTGELFF. In DNA form, the CDR3 reads TGTGCTAGTGGTTACGGGACTAGCGGGACCGGGGAGCTGTTTTTT.

Remarks on this clone: The sample carries other DNA sequences with the same CDR3. This chain connects TRBV5-1 to TRBJ2-7, with 8 bases fitting TRBD1. Unmatched junction bases numbered 3, after V lost 2 bases and J lost 2 bases. Germline V gives CDR1 SGHRS, CDR2 YFSETQ. CDR3 length equals 14 residues. The DNA for the CDR3 is TGCGCCAGCAGCTTCTCCAGGGGGCCCTACGAGCAGTACTTC. Protein product: CASSFSRGPYEQYF. Full variable domain (missing parts from reference TRBV5-1 and TRBJ2-7): KAGVTQTPRYLIKTRGQQVTLSCSPISGHRSVSWYQQTPGQGLQFLFEYFSETQRNKGNFPGRFSGRQFSNSRSEMNVSTLELGDSALYLCASSFSRGPYEQYFGPGTRLTVT.

This clone has just one count. The genes are TRBV10-3 and TRBJ2-7; the match to TRBD2 covers 7 bases. V gave up 8 bases and J gave up 5 bases; unmatched junction bases: 12. Germline V CDR1 and CDR2: ENHRY, SYGVKD. This CDR3 is built from 14 residues. The chain's CDR3 is CAISASGVENEQYF. The CDR3 DNA follows: TGTGCCATCTCCGCTAGCGGCGTCGAAAACGAGCAGTACTTC.

The chain uses TRBV4-3 and TRBJ2-3, with 9 bases aligning to TRBD2. Germline V gene lookup returns CDR1 LGHNA and CDR2 YSLEER. CDR3 size: 15 residues. The V gene end was trimmed by 3 bases and the J gene end by 4 bases; junction bases not matched to a gene: 5. The CDR3 DNA reads as TGCGCCAGCAGCCAGGGGCGGGGGGGATCAGATACGCAGTATTTT. This gives the protein CASSQGRGGSDTQYF.

The chain recombines TRBV2 with TRBJ2-2; D possibly corresponds to TRBD1 (5 bases). CDR3 length: 14 residues. V lost 7 bases and J lost 4, with 13 bases in between. The V gene's germline CDR1 is SNHLY and CDR2 FYNNEI. CDR3 DNA: TGTGCCAGCATAGAACAGGCCGTCACCGGGGAGCTGTTTTTT. Its protein is CASIEQAVTGELFF.

The gene calls are TRBV2 and TRBJ2-1; 9 bases line up with TRBD1. Germline-derived CDR1 and CDR2 are SNHLY and FYNNEI. V lost 4 bases to trimming and J lost 4 bases; unmatched junction nucleotides: 5. This CDR3 is 15 amino acids long. The CDR3: CASSGRQGVYNEQFF. The CDR3 DNA reads TGTGCCAGCAGTGGGAGACAGGGGGTATACAATGAGCAGTTCTTC.

This clone was detected only a few times. V gene TRBV5-1 combines with J gene TRBJ2-2; D is ambiguous. Trimming pared 0 bases from V and 2 bases from J, leaving 8 bases between. The CDR3 contains 15 residues. Looked up from germline, CDR1 is SGHRS and CDR2 is YFSETQ. The CDR3 bases are TGCGCCAGCAGCTTGGAGCCAGTAAACACCGGGGAGCTGTTTTTT. The encoded protein is CASSLEPVNTGELFF.

The V call is TRBV30, the J call TRBJ2-1; D perhaps matches TRBD2 (5 bases). V was trimmed by 1 base and J by 0 bases, leaving 10 bases between them. This CDR3 has 15 amino acids. Germline CDR1 and CDR2: GTSNPN and SVGIG (reference sequence). CDR3 sequence (DNA): TGTGCCTGGAGTGGACTATTCGGCTCCTACAATGAGCAGTTCTTC. Residues: CAWSGLFGSYNEQFF.

This clone was observed a single time. The gene calls are TRBV18 and TRBJ1-2; 8 bases line up with TRBD1. CDR1 is KGHSH, CDR2 LQKENI, per germline. Trimming at V came to 3 bases and at J to 4 bases, leaving 7 bases not matched to a gene. CDR3 length: 15 residues. As DNA, the CDR3 is TGTGCCAGCTCACCTGACAGGGGAAACTCCTATGGCTACACCTTC. Its translation: CASSPDRGNSYGYTF.

The chain uses TRBV5-1 and TRBJ2-2; D not certain. Germline V gives CDR1 SGHRS, CDR2 YFSETQ. CDR3 length: 14 residues. The V gene lost 1 base and the J gene lost 5 bases, with 9 bases spanning the gap. Here the CDR3 DNA reads TGCGCCAGCAGCTTGCTCCATGGTACCGGGGAGCTGTTTTTT. It codes for CASSLLHGTGELFF.

The V call is TRBV11-2, the J call TRBJ2-3; the match to TRBD2 covers 8 bases. V lost 5 bases to trimming and J lost 4 bases; unmatched junction nucleotides: 11. The CDR3 runs 16 residues. The germline CDR1 and CDR2 sequences are SGHAT and FQNNGV. In DNA, the CDR3 is TGTGCCAGCAGCCCAGAGCGGCGGGGGGTGGCAGATACGCAGTATTTT. It is translated as CASSPERRGVADTQYF.

In DNA, the CDR3 is TGTGCCAGCAGCATAAACGGGCGACAAGAGACCCAGTACTTC. Protein sequence: CASSINGRQETQYF. The J gene is TRBJ2-5, the V gene TRBV7-2; no clear D. Germline lookup yields CDR1 SGHTA and CDR2 FQGNSA. The CDR3 totals 14 residues. Deletions cut 5 bases from V and 2 bases from J, with 12 bases between.

The J gene is TRBJ1-5, the V gene TRBV18; weak D call: TRBD1 (6 bases). V was trimmed by 3 bases and J by 0 bases, leaving 15 bases between them. Per the germline V gene, CDR1 is KGHSH and CDR2 is LQKENI. The CDR3 is 17 amino acids. In DNA, the CDR3 is TGTGCCAGCTCACCTAGGACAGCCTCGGTTAGCAATCAGCCCCAGCATTTT. Its translation is CASSPRTASVSNQPQHF.

This chain uses TRBV4-3 with TRBJ2-3, with D unclear. Germline V gives CDR1 LGHNA, CDR2 YSLEER. The CDR3 runs 18 residues. Between the trimmed V and J ends, which lost 0 bases and 0 bases, there was a span of 16 bases. The DNA of the CDR3 is TGCGCCAGCAGCCAAGATATTTGGACGTCGACTAGCACAGATACGCAGTATTTT. Encoded protein: CASSQDIWTSTSTDTQYF.

This rearrangement joins TRBV28 to TRBJ1-5; D is uncertain. This CDR3 comprises 14 residues. Germline lookup yields CDR1 MDHEN and CDR2 SYDVKM. V lost 6 bases and J lost 0, with 9 bases in between. The CDR3 nucleotides are TGTGCCAGCAGCCGCGTCATTAGCAATCAGCCCCAGCATTTT. It translates to CASSRVISNQPQHF.

The rearrangement joins TRBV15 to TRBJ1-1; no clear D. Trimming shortened V by 4 bases and J by 6 bases, and 12 bases separated the two germline ends. The CDR3 runs 13 residues. From germline, CDR1 is LNHNV and CDR2 YYDKDF (reference sequence). CDR3 amino acids: CATSTQPGSEAFF. The CDR3 DNA sequence: TGTGCCACCAGCACACAGCCCGGCTCTGAAGCTTTCTTT.

The V call is TRBV10-3, the J call TRBJ1-4; no clear D. The ends were cut back, 3 bases at V and 8 bases at J, with 7 bases in the middle. The CDR3 loop spans 12 amino acids. Germline V gives CDR1 ENHRY, CDR2 SYGVKD. The CDR3 is CAISDFREKLFF. The DNA for the CDR3 is TGTGCCATCAGTGATTTCCGGGAAAAACTGTTTTTT.

Points on this clone: Within the sample, other DNA sequences also encode this same CDR3. The rearrangement links TRBV5-1 to TRBJ2-3; perhaps TRBD2 as D (7 bases). The CDR3 sequence is 14 residues long. From germline, CDR1 is SGHRS and CDR2 YFSETQ. Trimming removed 0 bases from V and 5 bases from J, with 10 bases in between. CDR3 coding DNA: TGCGCCAGCAGCTTGGCGGGGGGCGGAGATACGCAGTATTTT. Translation gives CASSLAGGGDTQYF.

The gene calls are TRBV4-3 and TRBJ2-7; 13 nucleotides line up with TRBD2. CDR1 is LGHNA, CDR2 YSLEER, per germline. After removal of 0 bases from V and 7 bases from J, the junction contained 9 bases not matched to a gene. The CDR3 sequence is 17 residues long. CDR3 in amino acids: CASSQDRTSGGFGEQYF. The CDR3 nucleotides read TGCGCCAGCAGCCAAGATAGGACTAGCGGGGGTTTTGGAGAGCAGTACTTC.

The table lists this clone with a few counts. This chain links TRBV10-1 with TRBJ1-2, with 11 bases lining up with TRBD1. CDR1 WNHNN and CDR2 SYGVQD come from the germline V gene (reference sequence). The CDR3 is 15 residues long. J lost 4 bases, V lost 7 bases, and 8 bases had no gene match. CDR3 nucleotides: TGCGCCAGCAAGGACAGGGGGCCGAATGGCTATGGCTACACCTTC. It yields the protein CASKDRGPNGYGYTF.

V usage is TRBV5-6 and J usage is TRBJ1-2, with TRBD1 identical over 10 bases. The CDR3 is made up of 14 amino acids. Trimming at V came to 4 bases and at J to 4 bases, leaving 4 bases not matched to a gene. The germline gives CDR1 SGHDT, CDR2 YYEEEE. CDR3 nucleotide sequence: TGTGCCAGCAGCCTATGGGACAGGGGCTATGGCTACACCTTC. Translated, it gives CASSLWDRGYGYTF.

This clone appeared once. V gene TRBV6-5 combines with J gene TRBJ2-7; 9 nucleotides line up with TRBD2. The germline V gene has CDR1 MNHEY and CDR2 SVGAGI. The CDR3 spans 15 residues. The V and J ends lost 5 bases and 3 bases, in that order; junction bases with no gene match: 8. The CDR3 protein is CASSNTGTSYYEQYF. CDR3 in DNA: TGTGCCAGCAGTAATACCGGGACTAGCTACTACGAGCAGTACTTC.